The 10 T cell receptor beta chains below come from one sample, sequenced in a study of shared clonotypes between healthy human individuals. The naive CD8 subset, CD45RO-negative cells positively selected for CCR7, excluded terminally differentiated effector memory CD45RA+ cells. Method: immunoSEQ multiplex PCR; TCRdb's copy keeps in-frame clones and lacks some. The sample lists around 550,000 clones; approximately 96% were seen once. The sample taken for sequencing was naive CD8+ T cells sorted from blood. All receptors derive from a woman younger than 45 in good health.

V usage is TRBV28 and J usage is TRBJ2-5; TRBD1 matches at 7 bases. Per germline, CDR1 MDHEN and CDR2 SYDVKM. This CDR3 region has 13 residues. J lost 5 bases, V lost 5 bases, and 5 bases had no gene match. The chain's CDR3 is CASSDRGRETQYF. CDR3 DNA: TGTGCCAGCAGTGATAGGGGGCGCGAGACCCAGTACTTC.

V and J are TRBV27 and TRBJ2-3; TRBD1 might be the D (5 bases). CDR3 length: 14 amino acids. V was trimmed by 6 bases and J by 0 bases, leaving 10 bases between them. Germline loops: CDR1 MNHEY, CDR2 SMNVEV (reference sequence). The CDR3 DNA follows: TGTGCCAGCAGATACACAGGAAGCACAGATACGCAGTATTTT. It is translated as CASRYTGSTDTQYF.

As for this clone: The sample contains more than one DNA sequence encoding this CDR3. V usage is TRBV20-1 and J usage is TRBJ2-7; no firm D call. V was pared by 0 bases and J by 3 bases, with 3 bases between. The CDR3 has 11 amino acids. The V gene's germline CDR1 is DFQATT and CDR2 SNEGSKA (reference sequence). CDR3 region: CSARESYEQYF. CDR3 sequence (DNA): TGCAGTGCTAGAGAAAGCTACGAGCAGTACTTC.

The V call is TRBV5-6, the J call TRBJ2-1, with a weak D call TRBD2 (6 bases). Germline CDR1 SGHDT, CDR2 YYEEEE. Trimming shortened V by 0 bases and J by 5 bases, and 12 bases separated the two germline ends. The CDR3 sequence is 15 residues long. CDR3 protein: CASSLALALDNEQFF. The CDR3 DNA reads TGTGCCAGCAGCTTGGCCCTAGCGCTTGACAATGAGCAGTTCTTC.

The chain couples TRBV19 to TRBJ2-7; D may be TRBD1 (5 bases). The CDR3 is 15 amino acids. The V gene's germline CDR1 is LNHDA and CDR2 SQIVND (reference sequence). V was shortened by 2 bases and J by 1 base, with 12 bases between the two germline ends. CDR3 nucleotides: TGTGCCAGTAGTATACTTGACAGCCCTTCCTACGAGCAGTACTTC. Amino acids: CASSILDSPSYEQYF.

This sequence joins TRBV9 and TRBJ2-3; TRBD2 agrees at 7 bases. The trim removed 4 bases at V and 4 bases at J, leaving 9 bases unmatched. Per germline, CDR1 SGDLS and CDR2 YYNGEE. The CDR3 loop spans 15 amino acids. The CDR3 reads CASSFPSGDADTQYF. The CDR3 DNA reads TGTGCCAGCAGCTTCCCGAGCGGGGACGCAGATACGCAGTATTTT.

The count of this clone is one. The V gene is TRBV4-1, the J gene TRBJ2-5, with D hard to call. The germline V gene has CDR1 MGHRA and CDR2 YSYEKL. CDR3 size: 13 residues. Trimming took off 4 bases at V and 5 bases at J, with 11 bases between the two ends. The CDR3 reads CASSPLNEETQYF. The CDR3 DNA is TGCGCCAGCAGCCCTTTAAACGAGGAGACCCAGTACTTC.

CDR3 nucleotide sequence: TGCGCCAGCACCATTCAGGGGAATGAGCAGTTCTTC. Translation: CASTIQGNEQFF. The chain carries TRBV5-1 and TRBJ2-1; perhaps TRBD1 as D (6 bases). Trimming left V 6 bases short and J 7 bases short, with 11 bases between. CDR3 length: 12 amino acids. The V gene's germline CDR1 is SGHRS and CDR2 YFSETQ.

This sequence joins TRBV13 and TRBJ1-1, with D hard to call. The germline V gene encodes CDR1 PRHDT and CDR2 FYEKMQ (reference sequence). V was shortened by 2 bases and J by 1 base, with 8 bases between the two germline ends. The length of the CDR3 is 14 residues. The CDR3 DNA is TGTGCCAGCAGCTTATTTACAGAGAACACTGAAGCTTTCTTT. Protein sequence: CASSLFTENTEAFF.

V and J are TRBV5-6 and TRBJ2-1, with a weak D call TRBD1 (5 bases). The CDR3 covers 15 residues. V was shortened by 0 bases and J by 3 bases, with 10 bases between the two germline ends. CDR1 is SGHDT, CDR2 YYEEEE, per germline. In DNA, the CDR3 is TGTGCCAGCAGCTTGGATTCAGGGCTCTACAATGAGCAGTTCTTC. Its protein product is CASSLDSGLYNEQFF.